The 12 T cell receptor beta chains listed next were all sequenced from one sample in a study of blood T cells in healthy people across ages. It was with a sample-barcoded 5' primer and a J-beta primer mix that a second PCR of roughly 6 to 12 cycles was run. TCRdb analysed the 5' RACE reads with MiXCR anew, one entry per CDR3 protein. Here the sample spans 1.5 million to 2 million distinct CDR3 sequences, roughly 32% being singletons. The sequencing sample was made of blood. The receptors here all came from a woman aged 30 to 39 in good health.

Points on this clonotype: The junction differs from germline at one of its ends, possibly a read error. The chain joins TRBV20-1 to TRBJ2-3; no reliable D call. This CDR3 has 11 residues. Germline CDR1 reads DFQATT; CDR2 reads SNEGSKA (reference sequence). The CDR3 region has the DNA TGCAATGCTAGAGCCAGGGATACGCAGTATTTT. It encodes CNARARDTQYF.

The chain joins TRBV5-1 to TRBJ2-7; possibly TRBD1 for D (5 bases). Trimming shortened V by 4 bases and J by 5 bases, and 13 bases separated the two germline ends. CDR1 is SGHRS, CDR2 YFSETQ, per germline. The CDR3 length is 13 residues. CDR3 sequence reads: CASSIDSRDEQYF. In DNA form, the CDR3 reads TGCGCCAGCAGCATCGACAGCCGGGACGAGCAGTACTTC.

This clonotype turned up a few times. The rearrangement uses TRBV9 and TRBJ2-1, with D unclear. This CDR3 is 13 amino acids long. Per germline, CDR1 SGDLS and CDR2 YYNGEE. Trimming removed 5 bases at V and 6 bases at J, with 12 bases between. CDR3 sequence reads: CASSPYFTNEQFF. The CDR3 DNA sequence: TGTGCCAGCAGTCCCTATTTCACCAATGAGCAGTTCTTC.

With regard to this clonotype: The germline gene is not matched at one end of the junction; a read error may be the cause. The V and J genes are TRBV12-5 and TRBJ2-1; tentative D call: TRBD2 (6 bases). Looked up from germline, CDR1 is LGHNT and CDR2 is FRNRAP. This CDR3 region has 15 residues. The DNA of the CDR3 is TGTGCTGGTGGTTTGTTGGAGGGCCGGTTTGTTGAGCAGTTCTTC. This sequence encodes CAGGLLEGRFVEQFF.

This clonotype was detected once. CDR3 nucleotides: TGTGCCAGCAGTACTCACCGACCGCAGTTCTTC. Encoded protein: CASSTHRPQFF. The rearrangement links TRBV6-1 to TRBJ2-1; D unresolved. The CDR3 covers 11 residues. Germline assignment: CDR1 MNHNS and CDR2 SASEGT. V was trimmed by 5 bases and J by 12 bases, leaving 11 bases between them.

In regard to this clonotype: The junction does not match germline at one end; this may be a read error. The chain has TRBV6-6 and TRBJ1-4; D is uncertain. This CDR3 spans 12 amino acids. Germline assignment: CDR1 MNHNY and CDR2 SVGAGI (reference sequence). CDR3 DNA sequence: TGTGCCAGCAGTTACGCGGATGAAAAACCGTTTTTT. This gives the protein CASSYADEKPFF.

As regards this clonotype: The junction shows a germline mismatch at one end, possibly a read error. The chain is built from TRBV4-1 and TRBJ2-5; D assignment may be TRBD1 or TRBD2 (5 bases each). This CDR3 contains 18 residues. Germline assignment: CDR1 MGHRA and CDR2 YSYEKL. CDR3 sequence: CASGQAELGVLVSVTQYF. For the CDR3, the DNA is TGCGCCAGCGGCCAAGCGGAGTTGGGGGTACTAGTCTCCGTGACCCAGTACTTC.

This clonotype was seen more than once but under ten times. The rearrangement joins TRBV10-3 to TRBJ1-4; maybe TRBD1 (5 bases). The CDR3 length is 11 residues. CDR1 is ENHRY, CDR2 SYGVKD, per germline. With 8 bases removed from V and 11 bases from J, the gap between germline ends came to 12 bases. CDR3 nucleotides: TGTGCCATCGGACAACCTCCGAAACTGTTTTTT. It translates to CAIGQPPKLFF.

This clonotype was counted between two and nine times. The chain couples TRBV10-3 to TRBJ2-5; D might be TRBD1 or TRBD2, each matching 5 bases. From germline, CDR1 is ENHRY and CDR2 SYGVKD. This CDR3 has 17 amino acids. The V and J ends lost 5 bases and 11 bases respectively, with 30 bases between them. Here the CDR3 reads CAISNHAGTGGFSEQYF. The CDR3 DNA reads TGTGCCATCAGTAACCACGCCGGAACAGGCGGGTTCAGTGAGCAGTACTTC.

The chain recombines TRBV7-9 with TRBJ2-1, with 7 bases aligning to TRBD2. The CDR3 spans 16 residues. Trimming cost V 1 base and J 5 bases; bases outside gene matches: 8. Germline lookup yields CDR1 SEHNR and CDR2 FQNEAQ (reference sequence). The CDR3 loop is CASSLDSSGANNEQFF. In nucleotides, the CDR3 is TGTGCCAGCAGCTTAGACTCCAGCGGGGCCAACAATGAGCAGTTCTTC.

This chain links TRBV29-1 with TRBJ2-3, with D possibly being TRBD2 (7 bases). This CDR3 has 13 residues. Germline V gene data show CDR1 as SQVTM and CDR2 as ANQGSEA. The DNA for the CDR3 is TGCACTACCGGGGGGCCCGGGACAGATACGCAGTATTTT. Amino acid sequence: CTTGGPGTDTQYF.

This clonotype was detected only a few times. This sequence joins TRBV12-3 or TRBV12-4 and TRBJ1-1; 10 bases agree with TRBD1. J gave up 2 bases and V 3 bases, and 3 bases lay outside the gene matches. The length of the CDR3 is 15 residues. The CDR3 DNA sequence: TGTGCCAGCAGTTTGCTGACAGGGGGCAACACTGAAGCTTTCTTT. Translating gives CASSLLTGGNTEAFF.